A single sample is the source of the 32 T cell receptor beta chains below, sequenced in a study of radiation and T cells in renal cell carcinoma. Indicated time point: blood 4 weeks post-SBRT, at nephrectomy. Treatment described: 15 Gy SBRT to primary tumor, nephrectomy 4 weeks later. Profiled with immunoSEQ multiplex PCR; TCRdb holds only in-frame clones, not every one. The profile covers about 74,000 clones, with roughly nine tenths appearing a single time and approximately 6% taken by the ten largest. The sample in question was blood, obtained from a patient whose treatment included radiotherapy and nephrectomy. The receptors come from a woman aged 70-85 years with renal cell carcinoma.

The chain couples TRBV7-2 to TRBJ1-1; possible D gene TRBD1, 6 bases. This CDR3 is 14 amino acids long. Per the germline V gene, CDR1 is SGHTA and CDR2 is FQGNSA. Trimming left V 2 bases short and J 5 bases short, with 12 bases between. CDR3 region: CASSLLGGQTEAFF. The DNA of the CDR3 is TGTGCCAGCAGCTTATTGGGGGGGCAGACTGAAGCTTTCTTT.

The gene calls are TRBV11-2 and TRBJ2-2, with D perhaps TRBD1 (6 bases). Germline V CDR1 and CDR2: SGHAT, FQNNGV. The CDR3 extends over 16 amino acids. V was trimmed by 2 bases and J by 5 bases, leaving 15 bases between them. In nucleotides, the CDR3 is TGTGCCAGCAGCTTATCTCAGGGGCGGTTTACCGGGGAGCTGTTTTTT. Translated: CASSLSQGRFTGELFF.

The V call is TRBV5-1, the J call TRBJ1-2, with D hard to call. The CDR3 has 14 residues. Germline values: CDR1 SGHRS, CDR2 YFSETQ. Trimming took off 1 base at V and 8 bases at J, with 15 bases between the two ends. The DNA for the CDR3 is TGCGCCAGCAGCTTGAAAGGGATTGAATGGGGCTACACCTTC. Its translation is CASSLKGIEWGYTF.

The chain has TRBV9 and TRBJ1-4; 8 positions agree with TRBD1. The junction had 2 bases not matched to a gene; V was cut back by 3 bases and J by 7 bases. This CDR3 spans 13 amino acids. Germline-derived CDR1 and CDR2 are SGDLS and YYNGEE. The CDR3 sequence: CASSGRGREKLFF. CDR3 nucleotides: TGTGCCAGCAGCGGCAGGGGGCGTGAAAAACTGTTTTTT. Filled out from reference TRBV9 and TRBJ1-4, the complete variable domain reads DSGVTQTPKHLITATGQRVTLRCSPRSGDLSVYWYQQSLDQGLQFLIQYYNGEERAKGNILERFSAQQFPDLHSELNLSSLELGDSALYFCASSGRGREKLFFGSGTQLSVL.

The V call is TRBV14, the J call TRBJ1-6, with 8 bases matching TRBD1. Germline V lookup: CDR1 SGHDN, CDR2 FVKESK. There are 19 residues in the CDR3. The ends lost 10 bases at V and 9 bases at J; junction bases unmatched: 26. CDR3 in DNA: TGTGCCAAAACCGGCAGGGGGCTTATTAGAGTGGAAAGAGGTTCACCCCTCCACTTT. Residues: CAKTGRGLIRVERGSPLHF.

This sequence joins TRBV29-1 and TRBJ2-1; 11 positions agree with TRBD2. The CDR3 has 12 amino acids. V shed 7 bases, J shed 4 bases, and the junction held 0 bases outside the gene matches. Germline-derived CDR1 and CDR2 are SQVTM and ANQGSEA. CDR3 DNA sequence: TGCAGCGCTAGCGGGGGGTACAATGAGCAGTTCTTC. Its translation: CSASGGYNEQFF.

V gene TRBV4-3 combines with J gene TRBJ1-1; the match to TRBD1 covers 7 bases. This CDR3 has 16 amino acids. CDR1 is LGHNA and CDR2 is YSLEER in the germline V gene. V lost 2 bases and J lost 3; bases outside the gene matches: 9. CDR3 in amino acids: CASSQTVGRGDTEAFF. The CDR3 nucleotides read TGCGCCAGCAGCCAAACTGTTGGCAGGGGGGACACTGAAGCTTTCTTT.

The rearrangement links TRBV30 to TRBJ1-3, with D hard to call. The CDR3 sequence is 14 residues long. Trimming took off 0 bases at V and 5 bases at J, with 11 bases between the two ends. Germline V lookup: CDR1 GTSNPN, CDR2 SVGIG (reference sequence). CDR3 loop: CAWSVRNPRNTIYF. For the CDR3, the DNA is TGTGCCTGGAGTGTCCGGAATCCCAGAAACACCATATATTTT.

This chain uses TRBV28 with TRBJ1-1; no clear D gene. The V end lost 6 bases, the J end lost 7 bases, and 12 bases lay between the germline ends. The CDR3 contains 12 residues. CDR1 and CDR2 from the germline V gene are MDHEN and SYDVKM. CDR3 sequence: CASSRQTIEAFF. CDR3 nucleotides: TGTGCCAGCAGCCGCCAGACGATTGAAGCTTTCTTT.

V usage is TRBV14 and J usage is TRBJ2-3; 7 bases map to TRBD1. The junction had 8 bases not matched to a gene; V was cut back by 6 bases and J by 2 bases. The CDR3 runs to 15 residues. Germline values: CDR1 SGHDN, CDR2 FVKESK. Here the CDR3 reads CASRQSGTDTDTQYF. The CDR3 nucleotides read TGTGCCAGCAGACAATCCGGGACAGACACAGATACGCAGTATTTT.

The chain uses TRBV15 and TRBJ1-2; 11 bases match TRBD1. V lost 11 bases and J lost 0; bases outside the gene matches: 5. Looked up from germline, CDR1 is LNHNV and CDR2 is YYDKDF (reference sequence). The CDR3 has 14 residues. The CDR3 DNA reads TGTGCCGCCGGACAGGGGGCACCTAACTATGGCTACACCTTC. Translated: CAAGQGAPNYGYTF.

This rearrangement joins TRBV7-2 to TRBJ2-1, with unresolved D. V gave up 4 bases and J gave up 5 bases, with 6 bases separating them. From germline, CDR1 is SGHTA and CDR2 FQGNSA. This CDR3 contains 12 residues. CDR3 DNA: TGTGCCAGCAGCTACCAGCACAATGAGCAGTTCTTC. Translation: CASSYQHNEQFF.

The V gene is TRBV5-1, the J gene TRBJ2-7; 11 bases match TRBD2. J gave up 3 bases and V 5 bases, and 10 bases lay outside the gene matches. The CDR3 length is 16 residues. CDR1 and CDR2 (germline): SGHRS, YFSETQ. The CDR3 here is CASRLTSGAPLYEQYF. CDR3 in DNA: TGCGCCAGCAGGCTGACTAGCGGGGCCCCCCTCTACGAGCAGTACTTC.

The CDR3 nucleotides read TGTGCCAGCAGTCCCCTAGGGGGGAGATCTAATGAAAAACTGTTTTTT. Translation gives CASSPLGGRSNEKLFF. The genes are TRBV28 and TRBJ1-4; D is perhaps TRBD1 (6 bases). This CDR3 is built from 16 residues. In germline, CDR1 is MDHEN, CDR2 SYDVKM. Trimming cost V 5 bases and J 3 bases, with 16 bases left between them.

This chain links TRBV7-8 with TRBJ1-1; D is unresolved. The CDR3 consists of 13 residues. Deletions cut 2 bases from V and 6 bases from J, with 10 bases between. Germline assignment: CDR1 SGHVS and CDR2 FQNEAQ. The CDR3 region is CASSLSAGPEAFF. CDR3 nucleotide sequence: TGTGCCAGCAGCTTATCAGCCGGCCCTGAAGCTTTCTTT.

V usage is TRBV2 and J usage is TRBJ1-2, with 7 bases aligning to TRBD1. This CDR3 contains 13 residues. The V segment lost 5 bases and the J segment 6 bases; nucleotides outside the gene matches: 6. Germline values: CDR1 SNHLY, CDR2 FYNNEI. CDR3 amino acids: CASSKQGNDGYTF. The CDR3 DNA is TGTGCCAGCAGTAAACAGGGGAATGATGGCTACACCTTC.

The V call is TRBV5-1, the J call TRBJ1-1; D remains ambiguous. The V and J ends lost 0 bases and 5 bases respectively, with 14 bases between them. The CDR3 runs 15 residues. Germline V gene sequence: CDR1 SGHRS, CDR2 YFSETQ. The chain's CDR3 is CASSLEERPGTEAFF. CDR3 sequence (DNA): TGCGCCAGCAGCTTGGAAGAACGTCCGGGGACTGAAGCTTTCTTT.

The chain recombines TRBV9 with TRBJ2-2, with a tentative D call TRBD1 (5 bases). Germline values: CDR1 SGDLS, CDR2 YYNGEE. CDR3 size: 15 residues. The V end was cut by 0 bases, the J end by 3 bases, with 9 bases between. For the CDR3, the DNA is TGTGCCAGCAGCGTAGTTCAGGGTTACACCGGGGAGCTGTTTTTT. Protein sequence: CASSVVQGYTGELFF.

Here the CDR3 DNA reads TGTGCCAGCAGCTTAGGGAGGTCTGGGGCCAACGTCCTGACTTTC. Its protein is CASSLGRSGANVLTF. The J gene is TRBJ2-6, the V gene TRBV11-3; D possibly corresponds to TRBD2 (5 bases). The CDR3 is 15 amino acids. V dropped 1 base and J dropped 1 base, with 5 bases sitting between them. Germline CDR1 is SGHNT and CDR2 is YENEEA.

The chain couples TRBV18 to TRBJ2-1; D is tentatively TRBD1 or TRBD2 (5 bases each). The CDR3 is 12 amino acids. Trimming stripped 7 bases from V and 6 bases from J, with 10 bases between. The germline CDR1 and CDR2 sequences are KGHSH and LQKENI. CDR3 sequence: CASFEGFNEQFF. DNA of the CDR3: TGTGCCAGCTTCGAGGGGTTCAATGAGCAGTTCTTC.

V and J are TRBV7-3 and TRBJ1-1; D not resolved. Germline V gene sequence: CDR1 SGHTA, CDR2 FQGTGA. The CDR3 has 13 amino acids. Trimming removed 7 bases from V and 1 base from J, with 10 bases in between. This CDR3 reads CASTFSENTEAFF. CDR3 sequence (DNA): TGTGCCAGCACATTTTCGGAGAACACTGAAGCTTTCTTT.

V and J are TRBV18 and TRBJ2-5, with TRBD2 matching 7 bases. The junction had 5 bases not matched to a gene; V was cut back by 3 bases and J by 1 base. CDR1 is KGHSH, CDR2 LQKENI, per germline. The CDR3 is 15 amino acids. This CDR3 reads CASSPQGLPQETQYF. For the CDR3, the DNA is TGTGCCAGCTCACCCCAGGGACTACCCCAAGAGACCCAGTACTTC.

The V call is TRBV5-1, the J call TRBJ1-1, with TRBD1 matching over 7 bases. The trim removed 0 bases at V and 0 bases at J, leaving 8 bases unmatched. Germline V gives CDR1 SGHRS, CDR2 YFSETQ. CDR3 length: 17 residues. The CDR3 reads CASSLVPQGILNTEAFF. The CDR3, as DNA: TGCGCCAGCAGCTTGGTTCCACAGGGGATCCTGAACACTGAAGCTTTCTTT.

This clone occurred once. The chain employs TRBV7-2 and TRBJ2-2; possibly TRBD2 for D (6 bases). Germline CDR1 and CDR2: SGHTA and FQGNSA. V gave up 1 base and J gave up 5 bases, with 8 bases separating them. This CDR3 region has 14 residues. The CDR3: CASSLVRGTGELFF. The CDR3 DNA reads TGTGCCAGCAGCTTAGTGCGGGGTACCGGGGAGCTGTTTTTT.

The chain carries TRBV7-9 and TRBJ2-5; D perhaps matches TRBD2 (6 bases). Looked up from germline, CDR1 is SEHNR and CDR2 is FQNEAQ (reference sequence). Trimming removed 1 base from V and 2 bases from J, with 11 bases in between. CDR3 length: 15 residues. The CDR3 loop is CASSLGGVGQETQYF. The DNA of the CDR3 is TGTGCCAGCAGCTTAGGCGGGGTAGGTCAAGAGACCCAGTACTTC.

This clone was seen only a few times. The chain couples TRBV6-1 to TRBJ1-2, with 8 bases matching TRBD1. The CDR3 loop spans 14 amino acids. The trim removed 7 bases at V and 3 bases at J, leaving 7 bases unmatched. CDR1 is MNHNS, CDR2 SASEGT, per germline. In nucleotides, the CDR3 is TGTGCCAGCATCGACAGGGGAAGTTACTATGGCTACACCTTC. This translates into CASIDRGSYYGYTF.

This chain connects TRBV15 to TRBJ1-2, with a weak D call TRBD1 (5 bases). The CDR3 is 14 amino acids. The germline gives CDR1 LNHNV, CDR2 YYDKDF (reference sequence). Trimming pared 1 base from V and 4 bases from J, leaving 10 bases between. CDR3 loop: CATSRADTGYGYTF. The CDR3 coding sequence is TGTGCCACCAGCAGAGCCGACACAGGCTATGGCTACACCTTC.

The V call is TRBV6-5, the J call TRBJ1-5; D not certain. V was shortened by 5 bases and J by 0 bases, with 5 bases between the two germline ends. The CDR3 is 13 amino acids. Germline CDR1 MNHEY, CDR2 SVGAGI. DNA of the CDR3: TGTGCCAGCAGTACATATAGCAATCAGCCCCAGCATTTT. It is translated as CASSTYSNQPQHF.

The rearrangement links TRBV7-8 to TRBJ1-5, with D possibly matching TRBD1 (5 bases). V was clipped by 2 bases and J by 0 bases, with 11 bases between them. Germline assignment: CDR1 SGHVS and CDR2 FQNEAQ. The CDR3 is 16 amino acids. In DNA, the CDR3 is TGTGCCAGCAGCTTAACGACAGCTAATAGCAATCAGCCCCAGCATTTT. This codes for CASSLTTANSNQPQHF.

The V gene is TRBV6-6, the J gene TRBJ2-5; 10 bases map to TRBD1. The CDR3 contains 15 residues. Trimming cost V 5 bases and J 5 bases; bases outside gene matches: 8. From germline, CDR1 is MNHNY and CDR2 SVGAGI (reference sequence). The CDR3 protein is CASSPPGQGMETQYF. DNA of the CDR3: TGTGCCAGCAGTCCGCCGGGACAGGGGATGGAGACCCAGTACTTC.

The V and J genes are TRBV27 and TRBJ2-5, with D unresolved. Trimming stripped 3 bases from V and 4 bases from J, with 3 bases between. CDR1 and CDR2 (germline): MNHEY, SMNVEV (reference sequence). The CDR3 spans 11 residues. CDR3 coding DNA: TGTGCCAGCAGTTTGGGAGAGACCCAGTACTTC. Its translation: CASSLGETQYF.

This clone was counted a few times. The chain has TRBV6-1 and TRBJ2-7, with a tentative D call TRBD1 (5 bases). The CDR3 is made up of 15 amino acids. V was pared by 7 bases and J by 1 base, with 17 bases between. Germline CDR1 is MNHNS and CDR2 is SASEGT. CDR3 loop: CASTQGRGGSYEQYF. The CDR3, as DNA: TGTGCCAGCACCCAGGGAAGGGGTGGGTCCTACGAGCAGTACTTC.